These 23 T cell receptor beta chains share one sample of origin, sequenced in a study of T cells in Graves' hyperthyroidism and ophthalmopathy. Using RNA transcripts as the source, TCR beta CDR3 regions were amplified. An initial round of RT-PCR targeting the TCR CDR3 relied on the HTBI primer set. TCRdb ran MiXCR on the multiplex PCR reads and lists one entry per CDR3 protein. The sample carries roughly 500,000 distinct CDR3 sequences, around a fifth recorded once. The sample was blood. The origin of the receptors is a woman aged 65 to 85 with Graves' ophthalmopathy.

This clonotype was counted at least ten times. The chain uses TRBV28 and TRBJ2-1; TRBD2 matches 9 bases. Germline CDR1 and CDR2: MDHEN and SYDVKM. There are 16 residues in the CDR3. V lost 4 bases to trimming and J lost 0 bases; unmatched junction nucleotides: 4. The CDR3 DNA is TGTGCCAGCAGTTCTAGCGGGGTCAGCTCCTACAATGAGCAGTTCTTC. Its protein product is CASSSSGVSSYNEQFF.

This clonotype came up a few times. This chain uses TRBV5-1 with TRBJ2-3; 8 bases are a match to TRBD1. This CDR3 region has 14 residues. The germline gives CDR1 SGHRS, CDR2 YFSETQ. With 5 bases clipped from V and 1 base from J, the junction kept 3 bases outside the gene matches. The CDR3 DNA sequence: TGCGCCAGCAGGACAGGGGTAGGCACAGATACGCAGTATTTT. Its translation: CASRTGVGTDTQYF.

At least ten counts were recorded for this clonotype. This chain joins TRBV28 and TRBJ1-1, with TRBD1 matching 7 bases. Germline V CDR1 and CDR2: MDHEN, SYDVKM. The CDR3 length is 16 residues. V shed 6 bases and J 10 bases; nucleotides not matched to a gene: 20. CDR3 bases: TGTGCCAGCAGGACGCCCCGAGGGGGCCGCCCGTCCACAGCTTTCTTT. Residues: CASRTPRGGRPSTAFF.

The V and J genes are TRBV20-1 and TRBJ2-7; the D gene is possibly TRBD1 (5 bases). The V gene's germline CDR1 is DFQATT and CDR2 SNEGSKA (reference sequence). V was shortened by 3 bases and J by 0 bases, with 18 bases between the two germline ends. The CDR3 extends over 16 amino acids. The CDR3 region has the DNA TGCAGTGCTAGTTTAAAGGGGTGGGGAAGCTCCTACGAGCAGTACTTC. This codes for CSASLKGWGSSYEQYF.

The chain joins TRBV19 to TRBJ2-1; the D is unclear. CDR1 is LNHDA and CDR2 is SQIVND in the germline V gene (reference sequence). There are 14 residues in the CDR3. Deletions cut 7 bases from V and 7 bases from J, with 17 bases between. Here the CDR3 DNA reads TGTGCCAGTAAGTCAAATCGTCCTACTAATGAGCAGTTCTTC. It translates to CASKSNRPTNEQFF.

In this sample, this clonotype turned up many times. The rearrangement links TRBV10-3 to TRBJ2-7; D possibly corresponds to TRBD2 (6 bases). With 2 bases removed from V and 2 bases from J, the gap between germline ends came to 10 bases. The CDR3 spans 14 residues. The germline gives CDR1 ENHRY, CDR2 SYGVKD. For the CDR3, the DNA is TGTGCCATCAGTGAGAGGACTAATCCCTACGAGCAGTACTTC. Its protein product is CAISERTNPYEQYF.

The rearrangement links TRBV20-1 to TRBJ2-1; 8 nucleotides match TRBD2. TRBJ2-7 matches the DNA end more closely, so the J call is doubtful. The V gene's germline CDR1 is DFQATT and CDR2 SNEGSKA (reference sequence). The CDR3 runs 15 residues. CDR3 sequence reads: CSAKDYGRADNEQYF. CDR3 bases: TGCAGTGCTAAAGACTACGGGAGGGCCGACAATGAGCAGTACTTC.

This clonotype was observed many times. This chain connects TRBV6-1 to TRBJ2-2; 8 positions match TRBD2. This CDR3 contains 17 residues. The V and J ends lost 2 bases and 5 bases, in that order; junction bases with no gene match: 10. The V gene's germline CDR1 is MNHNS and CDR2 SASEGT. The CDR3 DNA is TGTGCCAGCAGTGAACAGCGGGAGCCCGTGGGGACCGGGGAGCTGTTTTTT. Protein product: CASSEQREPVGTGELFF.

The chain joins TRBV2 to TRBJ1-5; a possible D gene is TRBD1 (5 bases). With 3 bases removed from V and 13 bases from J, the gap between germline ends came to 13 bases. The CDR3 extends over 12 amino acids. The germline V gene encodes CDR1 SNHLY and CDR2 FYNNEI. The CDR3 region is CASSEVQASQHF. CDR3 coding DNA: TGTGCCAGCAGTGAGGTACAGGCTTCGCAGCATTTT.

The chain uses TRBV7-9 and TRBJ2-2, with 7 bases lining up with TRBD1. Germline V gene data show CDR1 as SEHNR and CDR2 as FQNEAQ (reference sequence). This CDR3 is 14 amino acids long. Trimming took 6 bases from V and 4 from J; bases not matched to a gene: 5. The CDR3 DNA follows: TGTGCCAGCAGTGACAGGGTCCTCACCGGGGAGCTGTTTTTT. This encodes CASSDRVLTGELFF. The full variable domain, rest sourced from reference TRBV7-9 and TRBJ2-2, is DTGVSQNPRHKITKRGQNVTFRCDPISEHNRLYWYRQTLGQGPEFLTYFQNEAQLEKSRLLSDRFSAERPKGSFSTLEIQRTEQGDSAMYLCASSDRVLTGELFFGEGSRLTVL.

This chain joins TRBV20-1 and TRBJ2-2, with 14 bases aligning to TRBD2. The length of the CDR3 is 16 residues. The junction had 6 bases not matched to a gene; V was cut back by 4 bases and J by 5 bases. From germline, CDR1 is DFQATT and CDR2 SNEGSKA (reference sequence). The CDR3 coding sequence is TGCAGTGCTATCGGGACTAGCGGGAGTTTAACCGGGGAGCTGTTTTTT. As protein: CSAIGTSGSLTGELFF.

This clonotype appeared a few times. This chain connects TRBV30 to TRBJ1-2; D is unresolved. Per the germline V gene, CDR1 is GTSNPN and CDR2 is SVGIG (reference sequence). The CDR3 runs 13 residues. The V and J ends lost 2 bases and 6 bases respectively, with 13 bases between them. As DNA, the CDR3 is TGTGCCTGGAGTATGTGGGGTGGAGATGGCTACACCTTC. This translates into CAWSMWGGDGYTF.

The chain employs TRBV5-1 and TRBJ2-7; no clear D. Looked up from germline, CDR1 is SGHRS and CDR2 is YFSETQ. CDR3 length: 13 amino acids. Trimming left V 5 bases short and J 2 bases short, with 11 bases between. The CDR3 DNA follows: TGCGCCAGCAGTGGGCAGGCACCCTACGAGCAGTACTTC. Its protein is CASSGQAPYEQYF.

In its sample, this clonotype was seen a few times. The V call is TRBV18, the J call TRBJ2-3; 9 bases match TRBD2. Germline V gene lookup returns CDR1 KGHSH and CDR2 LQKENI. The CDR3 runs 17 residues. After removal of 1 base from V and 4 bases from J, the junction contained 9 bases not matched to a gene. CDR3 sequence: CASSPLPAGGLADTQYF. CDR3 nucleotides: TGTGCCAGCTCACCACTTCCAGCGGGAGGTTTGGCAGATACGCAGTATTTT.

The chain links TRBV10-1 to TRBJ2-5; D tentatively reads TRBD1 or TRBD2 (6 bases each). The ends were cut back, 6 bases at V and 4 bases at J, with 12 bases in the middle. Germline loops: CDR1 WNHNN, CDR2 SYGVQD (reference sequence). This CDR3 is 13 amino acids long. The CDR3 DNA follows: TGCGCCAGCAGACGGGGGCTTAGAGAGACCCAGTACTTC. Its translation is CASRRGLRETQYF.

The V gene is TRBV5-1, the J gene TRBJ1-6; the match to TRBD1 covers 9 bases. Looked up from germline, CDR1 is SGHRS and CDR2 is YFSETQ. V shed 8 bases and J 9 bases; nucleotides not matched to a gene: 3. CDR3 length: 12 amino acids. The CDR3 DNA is TGCGCCAGACAGGGGGCACGTTCACCCCTCCACTTT. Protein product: CARQGARSPLHF.

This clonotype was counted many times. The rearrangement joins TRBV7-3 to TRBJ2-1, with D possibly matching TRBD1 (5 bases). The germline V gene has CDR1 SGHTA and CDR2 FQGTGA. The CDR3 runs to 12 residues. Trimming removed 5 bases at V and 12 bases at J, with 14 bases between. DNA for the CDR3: TGTGCCAGCAGCCAGGAAATAGGGGTGCAGTTCTTC. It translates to CASSQEIGVQFF.

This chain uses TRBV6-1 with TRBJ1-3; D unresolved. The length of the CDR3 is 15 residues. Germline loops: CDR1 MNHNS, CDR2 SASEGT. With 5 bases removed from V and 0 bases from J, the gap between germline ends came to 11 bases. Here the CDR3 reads CASSSFLRSGNTIYF. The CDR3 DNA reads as TGTGCCAGCAGTTCCTTTCTCCGCTCTGGAAACACCATATATTTT.

DNA of the CDR3: TGTGCCAGCAGTTACTCGCGACTAGCGGGAGGCGAGCAGTACTTC. Encoded protein: CASSYSRLAGGEQYF. The chain is built from TRBV6-2 or TRBV6-3 and TRBJ2-7; 13 bases fit TRBD2. The germline V gene encodes CDR1 MNHEY and CDR2 SVGEGT. The V gene end was trimmed by 0 bases and the J gene end by 6 bases; junction bases not matched to a gene: 2. This CDR3 has 15 residues.

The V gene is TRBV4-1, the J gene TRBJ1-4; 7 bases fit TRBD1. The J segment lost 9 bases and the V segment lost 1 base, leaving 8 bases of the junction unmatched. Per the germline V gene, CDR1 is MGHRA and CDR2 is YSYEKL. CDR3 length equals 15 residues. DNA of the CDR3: TGCGCCAGCAGCCAAGCCCAGGGGGTTGGGAAAAAACTGTTTTTT. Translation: CASSQAQGVGKKLFF.

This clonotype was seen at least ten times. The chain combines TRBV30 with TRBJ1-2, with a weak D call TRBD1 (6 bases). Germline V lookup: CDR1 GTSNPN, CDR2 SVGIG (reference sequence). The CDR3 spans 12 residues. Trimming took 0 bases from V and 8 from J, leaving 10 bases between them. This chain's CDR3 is CAWSVGGAGYTF. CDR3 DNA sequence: TGTGCCTGGAGTGTTGGGGGCGCGGGCTACACCTTC.

CDR3 in DNA: TGTGCCAGTGGTGGGGGGGGAGGGGAGCAGTACTTC. It is translated as CASGGGGGEQYF. V and J are TRBV12-3 or TRBV12-4 and TRBJ2-7, with 7 bases that match TRBD2. The CDR3 spans 12 residues. Trimming cost V 9 bases and J 7 bases; bases outside gene matches: 9.

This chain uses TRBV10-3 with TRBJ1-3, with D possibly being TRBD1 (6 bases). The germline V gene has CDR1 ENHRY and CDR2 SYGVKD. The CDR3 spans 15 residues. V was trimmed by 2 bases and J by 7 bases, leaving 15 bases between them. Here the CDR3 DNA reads TGTGCCATCAGTGAGAGGAACAGGGCAAGGAACACCATATATTTT. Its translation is CAISERNRARNTIYF.